This T cell receptor beta chain originates from a study of T cells expressing NK-cell markers. Study-level background: Seropositivity for HCMV was found in seven of the eight sequenced donors, with one seronegative. Study-wide results and limits: Nothing established the HCMV specificity of expanded NKG2C+ T cell clones.

This CDR3 spans 16 amino acids. The germline V gene has CDR1 SGHRS and CDR2 YFSETQ. In generating TCR beta cDNA, 5'RACE template switching with UMIs was used. TCRdb re-called the 5' RACE reads and gives one entry per CDR3 protein, without DNA. Its table records roughly 300,000 distinct CDR3 sequences. Comment on this clonotype: The antigen is unknown.

V gene TRBV5-1 combines with J gene TRBJ2-2; TCRdb's D call of TRBD2 is untestable without DNA. This TCR was sampled from a woman between 18 and 69 years old in good health. The sample comprised blood T cells: a sorted CD56 or NKG2C T cell subset, CD4+ or CD8+ T cells, or bulk PBMC T cells (not recorded which). The CDR3 sequence: CASSLVSSGGTGELFF.